The clone carrying this T cell receptor beta chain occurred a few times. Its target is not known. This sample is drawn from a study of shared clonotypes between healthy human individuals. Trimming cost V 7 bases and J 7 bases, with 7 bases left between them. Germline V gene sequence: CDR1 MNHEY, CDR2 SMNVEV (reference sequence). The CDR3 has 11 amino acids. Produced via immunoSEQ multiplex PCR; TCRdb's table is partial and in-frame only. In the table there are around 99,000 clones, almost 70% of which are singletons. Study-wide points: In this cohort, only blood was sampled, and tissue repertoires likely differ.

The sequencing sample was made of memory CD8+ T cells sorted from blood. This sample's subset: CD45RO+ cells pooled with CCR7-negative TemRA cells. The receptor was isolated from a man between 25 and 39 years old in good health. V usage is TRBV27 and J usage is TRBJ2-2; no clear D. DNA of the CDR3: TGTGCCAGCAAATCGGGCGGGGAGCTGTTTTTT. Translation gives CASKSGGELFF.